These T cell receptor beta chains were read from a single sample in a study of cytomegalovirus exposure and HLA in healthy donors. Only in-frame clones appear in the TCRdb table, and some are missing; sequencing was by immunoSEQ multiplex PCR. The table has about 330,000 clones, about 85% seen once. The sample consisted of PBMCs. These receptors all stem from a woman in her twenties or thirties in good health and CMV-seropositive. Both conserved end residues are part of each CDR3. A D gene is named only where the DNA matches it firmly. Rows may omit the clone size; those that give it use once, few, many or a size class.

v_call,j_call,d_call,clone_size,cdr3_aa,cdr3_nt
TRBV7-2,TRBJ1-2,TRBD1,NA,CASSLDRGDGYTF,TGTGCCAGCAGCTTAGACAGGGGTGATGGCTACACCTTC
TRBV10-3,TRBJ2-7,NA,NA,CAISESQATLYEQYF,TGTGCCATCAGTGAGTCCCAGGCAACCCTCTACGAGCAGTACTTC
TRBV25-1,TRBJ2-5,NA,once,CASQETQYF,TGTGCCAGCCAAGAGACCCAGTACTTC
TRBV6-1,TRBJ1-2,NA,NA,CASRDSPLDFYGYTF,TGTGCCAGCAGAGACAGTCCCTTAGATTTCTATGGCTACACCTTC
TRBV7-9,TRBJ2-5,TRBD2,once,CASSYPGLQETQYF,TGTGCCAGCAGCTATCCGGGACTACAAGAGACCCAGTACTTC
TRBV9,TRBJ2-7,TRBD1,NA,CASSVGQASEQYF,TGTGCCAGCAGCGTGGGACAGGCGTCCGAGCAGTACTTC
TRBV11-2,TRBJ1-4,NA,NA,CASSLTPGAANEKLFF,TGTGCCAGCAGCTTGACGCCAGGGGCCGCTAATGAAAAACTGTTTTTT
TRBV9,TRBJ2-3,NA,NA,CASSVMGPTDTQYF,TGTGCCAGCAGCGTAATGGGGCCCACAGATACGCAGTATTTT
TRBV9,TRBJ2-1,NA,NA,CASSADTAYNEQFF,TGTGCCAGCAGCGCCGACACTGCCTACAATGAGCAGTTCTTC
TRBV4-1,TRBJ1-1,NA,NA,CASSQATEAFF,TGCGCCAGCAGCCAAGCAACTGAAGCTTTCTTT
TRBV7-6,TRBJ2-5,NA,NA,CASSGWVGEETQYF,TGTGCCAGCAGCGGGTGGGTGGGGGAAGAGACCCAGTACTTC
TRBV30,TRBJ2-7,NA,NA,CAWTGTTYEQYF,TGTGCCTGGACAGGGACCACCTACGAGCAGTACTTC
TRBV27,TRBJ2-1,NA,NA,CASRLSGHNEQFF,TGTGCCAGCAGATTATCAGGGCACAATGAGCAGTTCTTC
TRBV25-1,TRBJ2-3,NA,NA,CASSEYASPAQYF,TGTGCCAGCAGTGAATATGCTAGCCCCGCGCAGTATTTT
TRBV28,TRBJ2-7,NA,NA,CASSDSYEQYF,TGTGCCAGCAGTGACAGCTACGAGCAGTACTTC
TRBV30,TRBJ1-4,TRBD1,NA,CAWSRQGAEKLFF,TGTGCCTGGAGCCGACAGGGGGCTGAAAAACTGTTTTTT
TRBV30,TRBJ1-2,NA,NA,CAWSRREYGYTF,TGTGCCTGGAGTAGGAGGGAGTATGGCTACACCTTC